This TCR beta chain was sequenced during a study of cytomegalovirus exposure and HLA in healthy donors. Use of 60 Vbeta and 13 Jbeta primers characterized the PCR. TCRdb keeps only in-frame clones here, not all; method: immunoSEQ multiplex PCR. The sample shows about 200,000 clones, more than 60% of them seen only once. In germline, CDR1 is SNHLY, CDR2 FYNNEI. This CDR3 is 17 amino acids long. The V gene end was trimmed by 9 bases and the J gene end by 0 bases; junction bases not matched to a gene: 16. V usage is TRBV2 and J usage is TRBJ1-1, with 7 bases lining up with TRBD1. Sequenced: PBMCs. This sequence was found in a girl aged 2-9 years in good health and CMV-seronegative. CDR3 sequence reads: CARSYSTTQGMNTEAFF. The CDR3 coding sequence is TGTGCCAGATCGTACTCTACTACACAGGGGATGAACACTGAAGCTTTCTTT. Full variable domain (remainder filled in from reference TRBV2 and TRBJ1-1): EPEVTQTPSHQVTQMGQEVILRCVPISNHLYFYWYRQILGQKVEFLVSFYNNEISEKSEIFDDQFSVERPDGSNFTLKIRSTKLEDSAMYFCARSYSTTQGMNTEAFFGQGTRLTVV.